The 17 T cell receptor beta chains below all came from one sample that was sequenced in a study of T-cell reconstitution after alpha-beta-depleted transplantation in children (dated by TCRdb to the mid-2010s). The library was built by means of PCR. Sequenced using an Illumina HiSeq 2500. Molecular barcoding was employed in the preparation of TCR libraries, with unique molecular identifiers being used to normalize TCRbeta repertoire quantification. TCRdb applied fastp at Q25 and MiXCR to the public reads, then kept only in-frame beta chains. One record per CDR3 amino acid sequence lists the most common genes and DNA. The sample yields fewer than 700,000 distinct CDR3 sequences; 23% were counted once. In total, the top ten clones hold around 14% of the sample. Explained via the paper, the treatment or condition label denotes: allogeneic hematopoietic cell transplantation with graft depleted of TCRalphabeta T cells and CD19 B cells.

The material sequenced was PBMCs, mostly from graft donor cells, taken 360 days after TCRalphabeta/CD19-depleted stem cell transplant. These receptor sequences come from a boy younger than two who had a stem cell transplant for acute myeloid leukemia, so the T cells may come from the graft donor.

The sample holds a few counts of this clonotype. This chain links TRBV12-3 or TRBV12-4 with TRBJ1-1, with a weak D call TRBD1 (5 bases). The CDR3 has 12 amino acids. V gave up 6 bases and J gave up 5 bases, with 10 bases separating them. The CDR3 here is CASSPSGTEAFF. DNA for the CDR3: TGTGCCAGCAGCCCCTCAGGGACTGAAGCTTTCTTT.

This clonotype was picked up a small number of times. This chain uses TRBV10-3 with TRBJ2-3, with 8 bases identical to TRBD2. Losses at the gene ends were 4 bases for V and 4 bases for J; bases not matched to a gene: 10. The CDR3 totals 16 residues. Germline V gene data show CDR1 as ENHRY and CDR2 as SYGVKD. In nucleotides, the CDR3 is TGTGCCATCAGTGGACCCCGGGAGACTAGCGCAGATACGCAGTATTTT. Its translation is CAISGPRETSADTQYF.

CDR3 in DNA: TGTGCCAGCAGCCCCCTGATCCGGGGGGGGTTAGACACAAGCAATGAGCAGTTCTTC. This gives the protein CASSPLIRGGLDTSNEQFF. V gene TRBV11-2 combines with J gene TRBJ2-1; 8 bases line up with TRBD2. CDR1 and CDR2 (germline): SGHAT, FQNNGV. CDR3 length equals 19 residues. The J segment lost 6 bases and the V segment lost 5 bases, leaving 21 bases of the junction unmatched.

This clonotype has ten or more counts. V gene TRBV12-3 or TRBV12-4 combines with J gene TRBJ1-5; the match to TRBD1 covers 10 bases. The CDR3 has 14 residues. V lost 6 bases to trimming and J lost 6 bases; unmatched junction nucleotides: 5. As DNA, the CDR3 is TGTGCCAGCAGGCGGGACAGGGGAAGTCAGCCCCAGCATTTT. Protein product: CASRRDRGSQPQHF.

Ten or more counts support this clonotype. CDR3 region: CASSYTLPQGDGYTF. CDR3 coding DNA: TGTGCCAGCAGTTACACCTTACCTCAGGGGGACGGCTACACCTTC. The genes are TRBV6-5 and TRBJ1-2; TRBD1 aligns across 7 bases. V shed 2 bases and J 8 bases; nucleotides not matched to a gene: 11. The V gene's germline CDR1 is MNHEY and CDR2 SVGAGI. The CDR3 is made up of 15 amino acids.

This chain uses TRBV12-3 or TRBV12-4 with TRBJ1-2, with TRBD1 matching 8 bases. V trimming: 5 bases; J trimming: 6 bases; junction bases outside the gene matches: 8. The CDR3 runs 14 residues. CDR3 region: CASSTIRTGHGYTF. CDR3 bases: TGTGCCAGCAGTACCATAAGGACAGGGCATGGCTACACCTTC.

This clonotype was seen repeatedly, ten times or more. The chain joins TRBV12-3 or TRBV12-4 to TRBJ1-2; 9 bases agree with TRBD1. With 7 bases clipped from V and 2 bases from J, the junction kept 8 bases outside the gene matches. This CDR3 has 15 residues. In DNA form, the CDR3 reads TGTGCCAGCATACGGACAGGGGTCGGGAACTATGGCTACACCTTC. This sequence encodes CASIRTGVGNYGYTF.

In its sample, this clonotype was seen many times. This chain connects TRBV12-3 or TRBV12-4 to TRBJ2-1; TRBD2 aligns across 14 bases. The CDR3 runs to 15 residues. The J segment lost 8 bases and the V segment lost 7 bases, leaving 7 bases of the junction unmatched. The CDR3 nucleotides are TGTGCCAGCACCCCCGGGACTAGCGGGGGCCATGAGCAGTTCTTC. Translation: CASTPGTSGGHEQFF.

Note on this clonotype: Just one base apart from a much larger clone, this may be a read error. This chain links TRBV12-3 or TRBV12-4 with TRBJ2-1; 11 nucleotides line up with TRBD1. The CDR3 consists of 14 residues. With V trimmed by 6 bases and J by 2 bases, 0 bases remained unmatched. The CDR3 sequence is CASRDRGPYNEQFF. In DNA form, the CDR3 reads TGTGCCAGCAGGGACAGGGGGCCCTACAATGAGCAGTTCTTC.

This clonotype has only a few counts. The rearrangement links TRBV20-1 to TRBJ2-5, with TRBD2 matching 11 bases. This CDR3 is 16 amino acids long. The germline V gene encodes CDR1 DFQATT and CDR2 SNEGSKA (reference sequence). J gave up 5 bases and V 0 bases, and 8 bases lay outside the gene matches. CDR3 region: CSARDWVTSGVETQYF. Written as DNA, the CDR3 is TGCAGTGCTAGAGATTGGGTGACTAGCGGGGTTGAGACCCAGTACTTC.

This clonotype was seen more than once but under ten times. This chain connects TRBV20-1 to TRBJ2-5; the match to TRBD1 covers 8 bases. CDR1 and CDR2 (germline): DFQATT, SNEGSKA (reference sequence). V was pared by 7 bases and J by 2 bases, with 3 bases of the junction left unmatched. This CDR3 spans 12 amino acids. The CDR3 spells CSVQGAQETQYF. The CDR3 nucleotides read TGCAGTGTTCAGGGGGCTCAAGAGACCCAGTACTTC.

The sample holds many counts of this clonotype. The rearrangement uses TRBV14 and TRBJ2-4; a weak D match, TRBD2 (6 bases). The CDR3 is 13 residues long. Trimming cost V 0 bases and J 7 bases, with 7 bases left between them. CDR1 is SGHDN, CDR2 FVKESK, per germline. CDR3 sequence: CASSQEGRNIQYF. In DNA form, the CDR3 reads TGTGCCAGCAGCCAAGAGGGGAGGAACATTCAGTACTTC. Using reference TRBV14 and TRBJ2-4 for the parts outside the CDR3, the full variable domain is EAGVTQFPSHSVIEKGQTVTLRCDPISGHDNLYWYRRVMGKEIKFLLHFVKESKQDESGMPNNRFLAERTGGTYSTLKVQPAELEDSGVYFCASSQEGRNIQYFGAGTRLSVL.

The rearrangement uses TRBV5-1 and TRBJ1-2, with D perhaps TRBD1 (6 bases). The CDR3 spans 15 residues. V lost 4 bases and J 7 bases, leaving 20 bases between the germline ends. CDR1 and CDR2 from the germline V gene are SGHRS and YFSETQ. The CDR3 DNA is TGCGCCAGCAGCCCCACGTCCGACAGGCTCAGTGGCTACACCTTC. Amino acids: CASSPTSDRLSGYTF.

Ten or more counts support this clonotype. The chain employs TRBV5-1 and TRBJ2-7, with unresolved D. There are 15 residues in the CDR3. From germline, CDR1 is SGHRS and CDR2 YFSETQ. V was pared by 1 base and J by 4 bases, with 15 bases between. The CDR3 loop is CASSLSLTEIYEQYF. The DNA for the CDR3 is TGCGCCAGCAGCTTGTCTCTCACGGAGATTTACGAGCAGTACTTC.

The chain uses TRBV7-2 and TRBJ2-3; the match to TRBD2 covers 14 bases. Germline assignment: CDR1 SGHTA and CDR2 FQGNSA. V shed 3 bases and J 5 bases; nucleotides not matched to a gene: 4. This CDR3 spans 16 amino acids. CDR3 coding DNA: TGTGCCAGCAGCTTGACTAGCGGGGGGGCGGGAGATACGCAGTATTTT. Amino acids: CASSLTSGGAGDTQYF.

This sequence joins TRBV10-3 and TRBJ2-2; tentative D call: TRBD2 (6 bases). Germline lookup yields CDR1 ENHRY and CDR2 SYGVKD. The ends were cut back, 2 bases at V and 4 bases at J, with 17 bases in the middle. This CDR3 is 17 amino acids long. CDR3 DNA sequence: TGTGCCATCAGTGAGGGGATTGGCGGGGAGAGCACCGGGGAGCTGTTTTTT. This gives the protein CAISEGIGGESTGELFF.

This clonotype was counted only a few times. V gene TRBV7-6 combines with J gene TRBJ2-1; D uncertain. This CDR3 region has 13 residues. Trimming shortened V by 5 bases and J by 5 bases, and 10 bases separated the two germline ends. The germline V gene encodes CDR1 SGHVS and CDR2 FNYEAQ. CDR3 sequence: CASSIPFNNEQFF. The CDR3, as DNA: TGTGCCAGCAGCATCCCCTTCAACAATGAGCAGTTCTTC.